Following are 6 T cell receptor beta chains from one sample sequenced in a study of blood T cells in healthy people across ages. For the second PCR, which ran for about 6 to 11 cycles, a sample-barcoded 5' primer and a J-beta primer mix were used. TCRdb itself ran the 5' RACE reads through MiXCR, one entry per CDR3 protein. Found here are 650,000 to 800,000 distinct CDR3 sequences, around 45% of them singletons; the top ten hold approximately 19%. The sequenced sample was blood. The receptor source for this set is a man aged 60-69 years in good health.

The chain links TRBV3-1 to TRBJ2-5; unclear D gene. The J call is doubtful: the DNA matches TRBJ2-1 better. CDR1 is LGHDT and CDR2 is YNNKEL in the germline V gene (reference sequence). The CDR3 consists of 15 residues. CDR3 sequence reads: CASSQVVIAQETQFF. The CDR3 DNA reads TGTGCCAGCAGCCAAGTTGTGATAGCCCAAGAGACCCAGTTCTTC.

The chain links TRBV11-1 to TRBJ2-1; 10 bases are a match to TRBD1. Germline values: CDR1 SGHAT, CDR2 FQDESV (reference sequence). V lost 5 bases, J lost 8 bases, and 3 bases stayed unmatched. The CDR3 is made up of 13 amino acids. The CDR3 is CASSPTGGDEQFF. The CDR3 coding sequence is TGTGCCAGCAGCCCGACAGGGGGCGATGAGCAGTTCTTC.

This clonotype has only a few counts. Relative to the germline gene, one junction end is altered; a read error may explain this. The chain has TRBV12-3 or TRBV12-4 and TRBJ1-1; D unresolved. This CDR3 has 14 amino acids. CDR3 sequence (DNA): TGTGCCAGCAGTTTAAACCCACTTCGGACTGGAGCTTTCTTT. This codes for CASSLNPLRTGAFF.

This rearrangement joins TRBV9 to TRBJ2-1; TRBD2 aligns across 8 bases. This CDR3 has 19 amino acids. Germline values: CDR1 SGDLS, CDR2 YYNGEE. V dropped 4 bases and J dropped 0; count of bases not matched to a gene: 15. The CDR3 is CASSTGTSGLQGSYNEQFF. As DNA, the CDR3 is TGTGCCAGCAGCACCGGCACTAGCGGACTTCAGGGCTCCTACAATGAGCAGTTCTTC. Full variable domain (outside the CDR3, taken from reference TRBV9 and TRBJ2-1): DSGVTQTPKHLITATGQRVTLRCSPRSGDLSVYWYQQSLDQGLQFLIQYYNGEERAKGNILERFSAQQFPDLHSELNLSSLELGDSALYFCASSTGTSGLQGSYNEQFFGPGTRLTVL.

The CDR3 DNA reads as TGCAGCGTAACCACATCCTACGAGCAGTACTTC. It codes for CSVTTSYEQYF. This chain uses TRBV29-1 with TRBJ2-5; D unclear. The DNA end lines up better with TRBJ2-7; the J call may be wrong. CDR3 length: 11 residues. Germline V gives CDR1 SQVTM, CDR2 ANQGSEA.

This clonotype was counted a few times. The chain uses TRBV27 and TRBJ1-4, with D perhaps TRBD1 (6 bases). The V gene lost 8 bases and the J gene lost 6 bases, with 16 bases spanning the gap. This CDR3 is 14 amino acids long. Germline CDR1 is MNHEY and CDR2 is SMNVEV (reference sequence). CDR3 sequence: CASSLGGRDEKLFF. The CDR3 coding sequence is TGTGCCAGCTCCTTGGGGGGGCGGGATGAAAAACTGTTTTTT.